The source of this TCR beta chain is a study of shared clonotypes between healthy human individuals. Whole-study context: CD4 naive cells filled three plates per donor, CD4 memory three, CD8 naive two and CD8 memory one. Points from the study as a whole: Clonotypes shared by all four donors outscored non-shared clonotypes in generation probability.

The germline gives CDR1 MDHEN, CDR2 SYDVKM. CDR3 size: 18 residues. Deletions cut 4 bases from V and 0 bases from J, with 20 bases between. Original processing notes: Without quality scores, immunoSEQ junctional reads could not be filtered like full-length reads. Sequencing was performed with immunoSEQ multiplex PCR; in TCRdb, only in-frame clones are kept and a portion is missing. V and J calls and clone size are those listed in that table; D and trimming were worked out from the DNA. Of 600,000 to 750,000 clones in the sample, 72% were seen once. Remarks on this clone: Its antigen is unidentified.

All donors qualified as healthy HIV-negative adults and had experienced no recent acute infections or vaccinations. The specimen sequenced was memory CD4+ T cells sorted from blood. Subset meaning: CD45RA-negative fraction. This sequence originates from a woman aged 25 to 39 in good health. The V and J genes are TRBV28 and TRBJ2-3, with D perhaps matching TRBD1 (6 bases). This chain's CDR3 is CASSSRGLWGPSTDTQYF. In DNA form, the CDR3 reads TGTGCCAGCAGTTCCCGGGGTTTGTGGGGGCCAAGCACAGATACGCAGTATTTT.